This is a list of T cell receptor beta chains from one sample in a study of memory CD4+ T cells and cytomegalovirus serostatus. Assay: immunoSEQ multiplex PCR; the TCRdb copy retains only in-frame clones and omits some. The sample shows approximately 61,000 clones, about 78% of them seen only once. Sequences were obtained from memory CD4+ T cells from blood. The source of these receptors is an adult in good health and CMV-seronegative. Some clones in this sample may be carry-over from other donors' samples. The CDR3 runs from the conserved cysteine through the conserved F or W.

V: TRBV10-2
CDR3: CASSSFGTANEKLFF

V: TRBV5-1
CDR3: CASRVEGASEQYF

V: TRBV27
CDR3: CASSSWIGSEQYF

V: TRBV10-3
CDR3: CAIREGQTYEQYF

V: TRBV15
CDR3: CATSRDLGRTYGYTF

V: TRBV7-6
CDR3: CASSLFSGFNQPQHF

V: TRBV25-1
CDR3: CASSEYQTGLSGNTIYF

V: TRBV28
CDR3: CASSQLFGRQGSGANVLTF

V: TRBV10-3
CDR3: CAISESILGEKLFF

V: TRBV4-3
CDR3: CASSQMPGNTIYF

V: TRBV5-4
CDR3: CASSPGSSYNSPLHF

V: TRBV6-1
CDR3: CALRQGEGTGELFF

V: TRBV7-2
CDR3: CASSLAPTSYEQYF

V: TRBV27
CDR3: CASSYKGGNSYEQYF

V: TRBV2
CDR3: CASSLLFTGELFF

V: TRBV19
CDR3: CASRTRLGANVLTF

V: TRBV28
CDR3: CASKRGTAQETQYF

V: TRBV30
CDR3: CAWSDIKEKLFF

V: TRBV11-2
CDR3: CASSSNSNYGYTF

V: TRBV5-1
CDR3: CASSFGGFSGNEQFF

V: TRBV2
CDR3: CASSAGMPYNEQFF

V: TRBV30
CDR3: CASGQSPGPLHF

V: TRBV10-3
CDR3: CAISDAVSSGNTIYF

V: TRBV4-1
CDR3: CASSQVGRGLGNEQFF

V: TRBV28
CDR3: CASSPNRRNEQFF

V: TRBV4-1
CDR3: CASSQDWGRATNLEAFF

V: TRBV5-1
CDR3: CASSLYGGTDTQYF

V: TRBV2
CDR3: CASSDNLGQANTGELFF

V: TRBV6-5
CDR3: CASRGQWVTDTQYF

V: TRBV5-1
CDR3: CASSLVPGGPSSYEQYF

V: TRBV27
CDR3: CASSPRAGGSYNSPLHF

V: TRBV27
CDR3: CASRGRRGEKLFF

V: TRBV19
CDR3: CASSMLRGANTGELFF